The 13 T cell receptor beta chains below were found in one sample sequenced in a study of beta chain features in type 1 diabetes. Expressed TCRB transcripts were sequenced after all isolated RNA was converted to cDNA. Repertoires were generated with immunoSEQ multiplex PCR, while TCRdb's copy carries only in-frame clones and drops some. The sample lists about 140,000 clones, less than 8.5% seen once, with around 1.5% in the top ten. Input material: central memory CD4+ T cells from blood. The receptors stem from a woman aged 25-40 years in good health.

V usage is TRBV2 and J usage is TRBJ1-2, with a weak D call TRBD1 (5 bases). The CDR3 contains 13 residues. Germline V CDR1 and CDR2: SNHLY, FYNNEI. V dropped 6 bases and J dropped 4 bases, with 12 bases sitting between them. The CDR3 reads CASRSQGLYGYTF. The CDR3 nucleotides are TGTGCCAGCAGGTCCCAGGGTCTCTATGGCTACACCTTC.

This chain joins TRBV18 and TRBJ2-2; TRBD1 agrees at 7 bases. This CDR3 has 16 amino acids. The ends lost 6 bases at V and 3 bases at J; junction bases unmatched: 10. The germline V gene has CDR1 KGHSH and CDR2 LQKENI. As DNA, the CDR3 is TGTGCCAGCTCCCTAAACAGGGGCCCGGACACCGGGGAGCTGTTTTTT. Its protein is CASSLNRGPDTGELFF.

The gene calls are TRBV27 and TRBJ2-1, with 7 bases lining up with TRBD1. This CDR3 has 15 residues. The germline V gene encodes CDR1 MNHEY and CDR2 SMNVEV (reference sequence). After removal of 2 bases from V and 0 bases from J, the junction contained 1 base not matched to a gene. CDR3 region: CASSLGDSSYNEQFF. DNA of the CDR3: TGTGCCAGCAGTTTAGGGGACAGCTCCTACAATGAGCAGTTCTTC.

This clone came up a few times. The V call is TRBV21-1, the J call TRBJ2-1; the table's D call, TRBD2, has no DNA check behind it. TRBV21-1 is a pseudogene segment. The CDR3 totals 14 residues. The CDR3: CASSKARADNEQFF. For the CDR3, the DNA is TGTGCCAGCAGCAAAGCGAGAGCGGACAATGAGCAGTTCTTC.

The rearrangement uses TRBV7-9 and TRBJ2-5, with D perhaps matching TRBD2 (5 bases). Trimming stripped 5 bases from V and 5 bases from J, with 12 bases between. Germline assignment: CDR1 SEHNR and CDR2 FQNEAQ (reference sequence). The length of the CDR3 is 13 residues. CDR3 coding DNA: TGTGCCAGCAGCGTTGCGGGTGTTGAGACCCAGTACTTC. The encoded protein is CASSVAGVETQYF.

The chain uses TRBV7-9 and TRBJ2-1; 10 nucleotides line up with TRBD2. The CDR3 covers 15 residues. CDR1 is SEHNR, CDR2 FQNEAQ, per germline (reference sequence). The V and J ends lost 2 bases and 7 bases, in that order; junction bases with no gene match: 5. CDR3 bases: TGTGCCAGCAGCTTAAGAACTAGCGGGATTAATGAGCAGTTCTTC. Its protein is CASSLRTSGINEQFF.

This chain's CDR3 is CASSYSGRGIQETQYF. As DNA, the CDR3 is TGTGCCAGCAGTTATAGCGGGAGGGGAATCCAAGAGACCCAGTACTTC. This rearrangement joins TRBV27 to TRBJ2-5; TRBD2 matches 11 bases. Germline-derived CDR1 and CDR2 are MNHEY and SMNVEV (reference sequence). The CDR3 loop spans 16 amino acids. Losses at the gene ends were 4 bases for V and 1 base for J; bases not matched to a gene: 5.

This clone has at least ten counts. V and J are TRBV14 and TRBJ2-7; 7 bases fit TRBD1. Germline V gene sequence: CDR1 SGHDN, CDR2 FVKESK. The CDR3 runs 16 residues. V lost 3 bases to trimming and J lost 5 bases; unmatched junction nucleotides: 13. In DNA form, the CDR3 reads TGTGCCAGCAGCCAGGACGACAGGGAAATCCTCCACGAGCAGTACTTC. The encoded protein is CASSQDDREILHEQYF.

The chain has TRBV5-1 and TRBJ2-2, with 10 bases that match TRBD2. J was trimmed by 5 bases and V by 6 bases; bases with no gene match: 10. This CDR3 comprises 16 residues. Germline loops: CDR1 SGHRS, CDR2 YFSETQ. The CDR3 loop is CASKGASGSLTGELFF. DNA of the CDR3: TGCGCCAGCAAGGGGGCTAGCGGGAGTCTGACCGGGGAGCTGTTTTTT.

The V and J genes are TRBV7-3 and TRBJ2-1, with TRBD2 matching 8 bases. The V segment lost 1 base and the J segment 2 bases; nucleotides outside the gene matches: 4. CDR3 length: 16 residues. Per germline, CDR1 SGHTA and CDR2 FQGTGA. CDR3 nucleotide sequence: TGTGCCAGCAGCTTAAGGGCTAGCGGGCCCTACAATGAGCAGTTCTTC. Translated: CASSLRASGPYNEQFF.

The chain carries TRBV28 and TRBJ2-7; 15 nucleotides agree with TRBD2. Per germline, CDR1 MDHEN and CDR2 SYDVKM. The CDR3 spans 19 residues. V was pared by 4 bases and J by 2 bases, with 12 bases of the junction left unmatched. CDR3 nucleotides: TGTGCCAGCAGTTCTAACATATGGACTAGCGGGAGGGAGACCTACGAGCAGTACTTC. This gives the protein CASSSNIWTSGRETYEQYF.

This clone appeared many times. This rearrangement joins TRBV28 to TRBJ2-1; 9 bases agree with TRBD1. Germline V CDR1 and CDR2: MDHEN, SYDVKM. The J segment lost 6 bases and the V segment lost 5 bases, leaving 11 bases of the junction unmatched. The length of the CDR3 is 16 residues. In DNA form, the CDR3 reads TGTGCCAGCAGTAGAAATACAGGGGGCTTTTCCAATGAGCAGTTCTTC. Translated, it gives CASSRNTGGFSNEQFF.

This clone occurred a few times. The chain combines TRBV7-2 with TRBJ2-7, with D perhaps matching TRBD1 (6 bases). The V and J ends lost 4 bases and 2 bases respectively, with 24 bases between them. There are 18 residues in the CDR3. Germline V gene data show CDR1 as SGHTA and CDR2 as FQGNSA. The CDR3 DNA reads TGTGCCAGCAGCTCTGGGACATCCCGTGGGTACTCCGCCTACGAGCAGTACTTC. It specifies CASSSGTSRGYSAYEQYF.